This TCR beta chain was retrieved from a study of a mutant IDH1 vaccine in newly diagnosed glioma. Study-level information: Patients in the study were vaccinated eight times, receiving shots in weeks 1, 3, 5, 7, 11, 15, 19 and 23. Therapy received beforehand was radiotherapy, temozolomide, or both, with most patients given both.

Time point specified: week 11, during vaccination. In every dose of vaccine, 300 ug of mutant IDH1 20-mer peptide was given alongside topical imiquimod. There were new WHO grade 3 or 4 astrocytomas in the donors, and these were IDH1-mutant and ATRX-lost. Turning to this clone: Its antigen is as yet unknown.

Libraries were prepared by immunoSEQ multiplex PCR; TCRdb keeps only in-frame clonotypes and omits some of them. The data show some 23,000 clones, approximately 70% seen once. This receptor was obtained from a man aged 18 to 30 with glioma. Some clones in this sample may be carry-over from other donors' samples. The sequenced sample was peripheral blood mononuclear cells (PBMCs), obtained from a glioma patient whose treatment included an IDH1 peptide vaccine.

Written as DNA, the CDR3 is TGTGCCAGCAGGGCCCCGGGACAGGGGGCATCAGATACGCAGTATTTT. Translated: CASRAPGQGASDTQYF. This chain connects TRBV2 to TRBJ2-3, with 12 bases identical to TRBD1. The V gene end was trimmed by 6 bases and the J gene end by 4 bases; junction bases not matched to a gene: 8. Germline V lookup: CDR1 SNHLY, CDR2 FYNNEI. CDR3 length equals 16 residues.